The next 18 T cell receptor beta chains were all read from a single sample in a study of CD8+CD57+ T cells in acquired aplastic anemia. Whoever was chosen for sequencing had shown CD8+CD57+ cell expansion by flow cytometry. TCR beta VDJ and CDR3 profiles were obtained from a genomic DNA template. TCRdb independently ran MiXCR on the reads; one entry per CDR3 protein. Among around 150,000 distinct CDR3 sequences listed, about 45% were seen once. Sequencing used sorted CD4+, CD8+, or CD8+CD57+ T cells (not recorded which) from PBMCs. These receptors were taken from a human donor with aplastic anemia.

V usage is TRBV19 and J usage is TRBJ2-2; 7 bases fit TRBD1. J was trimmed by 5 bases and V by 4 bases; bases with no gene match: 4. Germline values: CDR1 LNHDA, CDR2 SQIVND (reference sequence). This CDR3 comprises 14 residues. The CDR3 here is CASSTRQGTGELFF. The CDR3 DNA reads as TGTGCCAGTAGTACGAGACAGGGTACCGGGGAGCTGTTTTTT.

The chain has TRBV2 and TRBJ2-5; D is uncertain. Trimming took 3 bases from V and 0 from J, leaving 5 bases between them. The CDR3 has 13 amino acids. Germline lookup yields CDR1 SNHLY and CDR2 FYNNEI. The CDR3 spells CASSDGYQETQYF. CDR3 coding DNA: TGTGCCAGCAGTGACGGGTACCAAGAGACCCAGTACTTC. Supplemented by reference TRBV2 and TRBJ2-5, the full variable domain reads EPEVTQTPSHQVTQMGQEVILRCVPISNHLYFYWYRQILGQKVEFLVSFYNNEISEKSEIFDDQFSVERPDGSNFTLKIRSTKLEDSAMYFCASSDGYQETQYFGPGTRLLVL.

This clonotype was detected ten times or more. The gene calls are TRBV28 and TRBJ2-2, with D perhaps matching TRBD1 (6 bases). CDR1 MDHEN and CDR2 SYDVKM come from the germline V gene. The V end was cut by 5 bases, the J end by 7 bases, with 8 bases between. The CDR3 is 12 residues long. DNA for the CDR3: TGTGCCAGCAGTACAGGGTTCGGGGAGCTGTTTTTT. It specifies CASSTGFGELFF.

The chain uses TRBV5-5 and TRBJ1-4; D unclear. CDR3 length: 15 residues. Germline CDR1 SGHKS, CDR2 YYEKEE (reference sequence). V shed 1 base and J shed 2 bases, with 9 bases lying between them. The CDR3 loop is CASSLLATTNEKLFF. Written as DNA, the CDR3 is TGTGCCAGCAGCTTGCTTGCTACTACTAATGAAAAACTGTTTTTT.

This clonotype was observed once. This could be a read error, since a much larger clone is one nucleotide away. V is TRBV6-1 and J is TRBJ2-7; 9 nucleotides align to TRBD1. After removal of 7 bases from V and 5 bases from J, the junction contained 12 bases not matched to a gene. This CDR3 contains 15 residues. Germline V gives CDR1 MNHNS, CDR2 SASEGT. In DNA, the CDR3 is TGTGCCAGCAAGATTCCCGGGACAGGGTTCGACGAGCAGTACTTC. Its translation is CASKIPGTGFDEQYF.

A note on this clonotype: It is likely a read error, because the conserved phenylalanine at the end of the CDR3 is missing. The CDR3 reads CATIAGYNEQFL. CDR3 nucleotide sequence: TGTGCCACCATTGCTGGGTACAATGAGCAGTTCCTC. The chain has TRBV24-1 and TRBJ2-1; D not certain. Germline-derived CDR1 and CDR2 are KGHDR and SFDVKD. Between the trimmed V and J ends, which lost 8 bases and 4 bases, there was a span of 8 bases. The CDR3 is made up of 12 amino acids.

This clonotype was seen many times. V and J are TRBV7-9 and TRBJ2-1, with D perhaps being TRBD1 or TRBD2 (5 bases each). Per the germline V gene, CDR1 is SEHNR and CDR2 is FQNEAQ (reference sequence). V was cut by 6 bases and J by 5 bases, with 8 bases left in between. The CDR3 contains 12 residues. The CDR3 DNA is TGTGCCAGCAGAGGGACCAACAATGAGCAGTTCTTC. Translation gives CASRGTNNEQFF.

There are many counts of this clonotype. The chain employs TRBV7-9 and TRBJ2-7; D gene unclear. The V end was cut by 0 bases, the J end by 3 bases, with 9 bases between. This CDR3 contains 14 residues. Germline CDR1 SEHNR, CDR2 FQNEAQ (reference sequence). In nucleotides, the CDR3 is TGTGCCAGCAGCTTAGCGCTACCGGGCTACGAGCAGTACTTC. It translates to CASSLALPGYEQYF.

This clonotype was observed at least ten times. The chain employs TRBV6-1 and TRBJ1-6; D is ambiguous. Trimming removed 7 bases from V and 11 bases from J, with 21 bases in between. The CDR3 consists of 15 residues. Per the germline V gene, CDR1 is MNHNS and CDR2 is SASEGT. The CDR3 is CASTSGNTLKTPLHF. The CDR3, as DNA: TGTGCCAGCACCTCCGGGAACACCTTGAAAACACCCCTCCACTTT.

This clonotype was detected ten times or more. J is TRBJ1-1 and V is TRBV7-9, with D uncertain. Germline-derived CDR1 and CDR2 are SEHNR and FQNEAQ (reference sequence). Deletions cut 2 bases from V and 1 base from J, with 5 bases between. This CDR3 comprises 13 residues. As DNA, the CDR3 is TGTGCCAGCAGCTTAAACCGGAACACTGAAGCTTTCTTT. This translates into CASSLNRNTEAFF. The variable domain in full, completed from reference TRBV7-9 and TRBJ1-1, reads DTGVSQNPRHKITKRGQNVTFRCDPISEHNRLYWYRQTLGQGPEFLTYFQNEAQLEKSRLLSDRFSAERPKGSFSTLEIQRTEQGDSAMYLCASSLNRNTEAFFGQGTRLTVV.

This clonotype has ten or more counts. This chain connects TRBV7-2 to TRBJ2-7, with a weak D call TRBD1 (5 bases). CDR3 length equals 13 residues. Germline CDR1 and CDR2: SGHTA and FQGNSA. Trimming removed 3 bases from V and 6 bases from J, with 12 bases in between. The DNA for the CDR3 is TGTGCCAGCAGCTTCGACAGACTTGGCGAGCAGTACTTC. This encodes CASSFDRLGEQYF.

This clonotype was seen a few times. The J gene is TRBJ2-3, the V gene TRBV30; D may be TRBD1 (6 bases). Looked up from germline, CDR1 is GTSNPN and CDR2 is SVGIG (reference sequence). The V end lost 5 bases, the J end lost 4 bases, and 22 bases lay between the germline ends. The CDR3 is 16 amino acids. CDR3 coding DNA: TGTGCCTGGGCCCTTTACTCAGGGGTTGGGGCAGATACGCAGTATTTT. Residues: CAWALYSGVGADTQYF.

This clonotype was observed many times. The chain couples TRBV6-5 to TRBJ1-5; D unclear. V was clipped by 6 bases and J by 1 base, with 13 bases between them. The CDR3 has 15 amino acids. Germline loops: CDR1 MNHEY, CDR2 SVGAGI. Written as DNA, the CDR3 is TGTGCCAGCAGACGAACGGCGGAGAGCAATCAGCCCCAGCATTTT. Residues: CASRRTAESNQPQHF.

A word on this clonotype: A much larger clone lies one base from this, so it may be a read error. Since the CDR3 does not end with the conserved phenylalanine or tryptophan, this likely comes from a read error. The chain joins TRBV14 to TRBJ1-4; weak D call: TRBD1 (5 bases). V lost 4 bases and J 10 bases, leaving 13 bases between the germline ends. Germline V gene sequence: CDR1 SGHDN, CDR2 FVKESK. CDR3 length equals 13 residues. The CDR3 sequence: CASSLKFGGKLFY. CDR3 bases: TGTGCCAGCAGCCTAAAATTCGGGGGAAAACTGTTTTAT.

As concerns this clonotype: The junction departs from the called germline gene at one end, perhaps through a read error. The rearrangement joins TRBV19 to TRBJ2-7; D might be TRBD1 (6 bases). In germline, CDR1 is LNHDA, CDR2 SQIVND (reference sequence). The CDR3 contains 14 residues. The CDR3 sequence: CASSHRDNSYKQYF. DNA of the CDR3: TGTGCCAGTAGCCACAGGGACAACTCCTACAAGCAGTACTTC.

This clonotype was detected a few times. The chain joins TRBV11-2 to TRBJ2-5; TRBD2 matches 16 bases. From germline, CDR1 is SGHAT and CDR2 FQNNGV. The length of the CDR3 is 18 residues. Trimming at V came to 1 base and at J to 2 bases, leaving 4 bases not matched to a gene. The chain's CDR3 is CASSLGLGLAGGQETQYF. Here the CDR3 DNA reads TGTGCCAGCAGCTTAGGATTGGGACTAGCGGGAGGGCAAGAGACCCAGTACTTC.

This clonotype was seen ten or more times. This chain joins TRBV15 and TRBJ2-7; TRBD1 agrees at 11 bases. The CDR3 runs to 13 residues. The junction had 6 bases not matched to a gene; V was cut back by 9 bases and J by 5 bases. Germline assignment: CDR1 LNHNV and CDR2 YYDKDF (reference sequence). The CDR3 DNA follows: TGTGCCACAAACCGGGACAGGGGGGACGAGCAGTACTTC. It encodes CATNRDRGDEQYF.

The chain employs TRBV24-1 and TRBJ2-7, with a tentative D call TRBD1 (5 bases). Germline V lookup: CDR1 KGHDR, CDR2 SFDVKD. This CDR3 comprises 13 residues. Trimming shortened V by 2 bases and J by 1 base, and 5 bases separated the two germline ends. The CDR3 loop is CATSDYRSYEQYF. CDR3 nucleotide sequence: TGTGCCACCAGTGATTACAGGTCCTACGAGCAGTACTTC.